The 5 T cell receptor beta chains below all came from one sample that was sequenced in a study of cytomegalovirus exposure and HLA in healthy donors. This PCR relied on a set of 60 Vbeta primers and 13 Jbeta primers. Assay: immunoSEQ multiplex PCR; the TCRdb copy retains only in-frame clones and omits some. The table records around 200,000 clones, less than 85% of them present only once. Specimen: PBMCs. The receptors were sampled from a girl aged 2-9 years in good health and CMV-seronegative.

The chain recombines TRBV18 with TRBJ2-2, with D perhaps TRBD2 (6 bases). The CDR3 is 14 amino acids. Germline-derived CDR1 and CDR2 are KGHSH and LQKENI. The V end was cut by 3 bases, the J end by 6 bases, with 11 bases between. The CDR3 loop is CASSPIGSPGELFF. In DNA, the CDR3 is TGTGCCAGCTCACCTATCGGGAGTCCCGGGGAGCTGTTTTTT. Supplemented by reference TRBV18 and TRBJ2-2, the full variable domain reads NAGVMQNPRHLVRRRGQEARLRCSPMKGHSHVYWYRQLPEEGLKFMVYLQKENIIDESGMPKERFSAEFPKEGPSILRIQQVVRGDSAAYFCASSPIGSPGELFFGEGSRLTVL.

The chain employs TRBV19 and TRBJ1-1; 11 nucleotides align to TRBD1. CDR1 LNHDA and CDR2 SQIVND come from the germline V gene (reference sequence). The junction had 5 bases not matched to a gene; V was cut back by 7 bases and J by 4 bases. The CDR3 extends over 14 amino acids. CDR3 in amino acids: CASTYGQGATEAFF. The CDR3 DNA reads TGTGCCAGTACCTACGGACAGGGGGCCACTGAAGCTTTCTTT.

The V call is TRBV30, the J call TRBJ1-6, with 8 bases aligning to TRBD1. Germline lookup yields CDR1 GTSNPN and CDR2 SVGIG (reference sequence). The V and J ends lost 0 bases and 9 bases, in that order; junction bases with no gene match: 10. The CDR3 covers 16 residues. CDR3 DNA: TGTGCCTGGAGTGTGGGGCGGACAGGGAGGGGTTCACCCCTCCACTTT. Protein: CAWSVGRTGRGSPLHF.

The V gene is TRBV5-1, the J gene TRBJ2-2; 12 bases are a match to TRBD2. This CDR3 is 17 amino acids long. J was trimmed by 3 bases and V by 2 bases; bases with no gene match: 5. Looked up from germline, CDR1 is SGHRS and CDR2 is YFSETQ. The CDR3 region is CASSFLAGGPDTGELFF. DNA of the CDR3: TGCGCCAGCAGCTTTCTAGCGGGAGGGCCGGACACCGGGGAGCTGTTTTTT.

This clone was recorded once. The rearrangement uses TRBV7-8 and TRBJ1-4; D might be TRBD1 (5 bases). Trimming took off 3 bases at V and 8 bases at J, with 13 bases between the two ends. Germline loops: CDR1 SGHVS, CDR2 FQNEAQ. The CDR3 has 14 amino acids. The CDR3 region is CASSFSRVQEKLFF. In DNA form, the CDR3 reads TGTGCCAGCAGCTTTAGCAGGGTACAGGAAAAACTGTTTTTT.